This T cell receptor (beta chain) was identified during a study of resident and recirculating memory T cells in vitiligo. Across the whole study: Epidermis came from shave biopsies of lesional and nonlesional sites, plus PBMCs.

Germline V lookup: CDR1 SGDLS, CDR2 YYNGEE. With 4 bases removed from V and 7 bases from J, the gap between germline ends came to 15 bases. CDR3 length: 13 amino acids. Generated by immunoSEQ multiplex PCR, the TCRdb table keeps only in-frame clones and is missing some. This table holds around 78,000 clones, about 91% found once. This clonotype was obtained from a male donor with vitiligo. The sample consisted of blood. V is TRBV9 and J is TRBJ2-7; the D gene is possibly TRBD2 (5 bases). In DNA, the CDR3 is TGTGCCAGCAGCTCCGGGAACAAATGGGAGCAGTACTTC. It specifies CASSSGNKWEQYF.